This T cell receptor (beta chain) was identified during a study of T cell changes during pregnancy in multiple sclerosis. This CDR3 spans 15 amino acids. Germline-derived CDR1 and CDR2 are SEHNR and FQNEAQ (reference sequence). V lost 5 bases to trimming and J lost 4 bases; unmatched junction nucleotides: 10. Clones were sequenced by immunoSEQ multiplex PCR, and TCRdb holds only the in-frame ones, with some missing. The table records 90,000 to 120,000 clones, roughly 90% of them present only once. This clonotype was obtained from a female donor with multiple sclerosis, enrolled in a pregnancy study. J is TRBJ1-2 and V is TRBV7-9; 7 positions match TRBD1. The sample here was peripheral blood, taken after pregnancy. The CDR3 reads CASSPSDRVSYGYTF. CDR3 DNA: TGTGCCAGCAGCCCAAGCGACAGGGTTAGCTATGGCTACACCTTC.